The sequence of this TCR beta chain was determined in a study of blood T cell repertoires in COVID-19. Germline V gene data show CDR1 as LNHDA and CDR2 as SQIVND (reference sequence). The V and J ends lost 5 bases and 4 bases respectively, with 14 bases between them. The CDR3 is 14 residues long. This clone was counted a few times. Generated by immunoSEQ multiplex PCR, the TCRdb table keeps only in-frame clones and is missing some. The sample has approximately 300,000 clones, roughly 90% seen once. This clonotype was obtained from a man aged 55 to 70 who had recovered from COVID-19. The sequencing input was PBMCs or T cells enriched from blood (not recorded which). The gene calls are TRBV19 and TRBJ1-2; a possible D gene is TRBD1 (5 bases). The CDR3 is CASSFSGTLYGYTF. DNA for the CDR3: TGTGCCAGTAGTTTTAGCGGGACTCTCTATGGCTACACCTTC.